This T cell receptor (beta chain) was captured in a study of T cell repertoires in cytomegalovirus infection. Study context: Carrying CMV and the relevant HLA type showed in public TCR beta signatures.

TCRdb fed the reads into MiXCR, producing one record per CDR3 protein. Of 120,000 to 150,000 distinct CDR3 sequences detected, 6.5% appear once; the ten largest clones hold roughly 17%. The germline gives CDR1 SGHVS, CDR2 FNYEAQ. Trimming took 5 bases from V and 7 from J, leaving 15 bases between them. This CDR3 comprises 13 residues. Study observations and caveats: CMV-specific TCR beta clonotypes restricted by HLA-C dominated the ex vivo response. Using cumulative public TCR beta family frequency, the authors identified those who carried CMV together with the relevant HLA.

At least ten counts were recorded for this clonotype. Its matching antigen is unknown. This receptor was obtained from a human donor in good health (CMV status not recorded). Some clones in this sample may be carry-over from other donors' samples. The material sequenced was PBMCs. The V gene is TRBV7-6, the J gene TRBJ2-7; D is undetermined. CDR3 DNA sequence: TGTGCCAGCAGCGGAAGGCCTTCTAGTGAGCAGTACTTC. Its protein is CASSGRPSSEQYF.